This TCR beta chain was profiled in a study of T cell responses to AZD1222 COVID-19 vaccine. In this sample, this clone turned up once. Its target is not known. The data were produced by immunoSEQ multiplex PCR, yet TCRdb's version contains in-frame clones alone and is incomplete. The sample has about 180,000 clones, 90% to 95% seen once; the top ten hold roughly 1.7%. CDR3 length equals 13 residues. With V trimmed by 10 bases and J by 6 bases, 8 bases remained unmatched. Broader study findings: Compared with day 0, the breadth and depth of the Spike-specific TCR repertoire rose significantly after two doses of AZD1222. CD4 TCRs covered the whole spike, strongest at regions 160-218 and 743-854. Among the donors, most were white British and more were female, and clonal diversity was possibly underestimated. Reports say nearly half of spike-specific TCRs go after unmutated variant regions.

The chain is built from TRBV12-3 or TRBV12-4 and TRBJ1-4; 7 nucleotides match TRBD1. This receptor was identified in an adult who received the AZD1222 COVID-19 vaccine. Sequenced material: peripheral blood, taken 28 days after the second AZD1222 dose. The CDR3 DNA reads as TGTGCCAACAGCGACAGGGAAGATGAAAAACTGTTTTTT. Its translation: CANSDREDEKLFF.